This T cell receptor (beta chain) was captured by sequencing in a study of T cells after yellow fever vaccination (dated by TCRdb to 2018 to 2020). General notes on the study: The SMART-Seq v4 Ultra Low Input RNA kit was used to prepare libraries from fractions with low cell numbers. The cohort comprised two healthy male donors, one aged 18 to 30 and one aged 30 to 40 years. Blood was drawn at multiple timepoints before and after primary and secondary immunization, with bulk PBMC replicates and cell subsets isolated. To follow T-cell clones before and after primary and booster YFV17D yellow fever vaccination, bulk TCR alpha and beta repertoires were sequenced over time.

The sample holds many counts of this clonotype. Its antigen is currently not known. No quality values exist for individual bases; no much larger clone is one base distant. The treatment or condition label here, explained by the study, means: live attenuated yellow fever vaccine strain. PBMCs were isolated from peripheral blood using a standard Ficoll-Paque protocol. Dynabeads CD4 and CD8 positive selection kits were used to isolate CD4 and CD8 T-cell fractions. RNA was extracted with TriZol from bulk PBMCs, CD4 and CD8 fractions, and dextramer-positive and dextramer-negative fractions. Via the germline V gene, CDR1 is WSHSY and CDR2 SAAADI. From cysteine to phenylalanine, the CDR3 is 14 amino acids long. Only the CDR3 DNA is retained, 42 bases long and in frame from the first base. V lost 5 bases and J lost 2 bases; the stretch between them is 13 bases long. General conclusions and limits of the study: FACS-sorted repertoires could contain abundant contaminating clonotypes from the bulk population, so computational filtering was required. A small fraction of clonotypes showed up in both the CD4 and CD8 compartments, probably as a result of convergent recombination. Compared with the primary T-cell response, the secondary T-cell response was faster but weaker, reaching its peak on day 5 rather than on day 15. Only a couple of donors were included in the study, so the extent to which the findings can be generalized is limited. After the booster, most of the clones that had expanded following primary vaccination were detected again (about 95% of CD4 and around 87% of CD8), which suggests that memory was broadly maintained.

TCR cDNA was synthesized by 5'RACE template switching, which introduced a universal primer site and unique molecular identifiers. Priming for cDNA synthesis came from both the TCR alpha and TCR beta constant segments. Library amplification used two PCR steps, and the second PCR step added sample barcodes and sequencing adapters. Sequencing of libraries was performed on Illumina HiSeq 2500 (2x100 bp) or NovaSeq (2x150 bp). From the authors' description of their analysis: MIGEC handled demultiplexing of reads and collapsing into UMI consensus sequences, while MiXCR performed V(D)J alignment. Vaccine-responding clonotypes were defined with edgeR using replicate PBMC samples, requiring FDR below 0.01 and a log2 fold change above 5 up to day 15. Each bulk clonotype was labeled CD4 or CD8 based on which sequenced repertoire, CD4 or CD8, contained the clonotype at higher abundance. TCRdb redid the processing of the public reads, applying fastp at Q25 and MiXCR, and retained in-frame beta chains. Rows matching on CDR3 protein sequence are summarized as one entry with the most common DNA and genes. It is TCRdb's table, rather than the study itself, that gives the V and J calls and clone size. Recorded for this sample are around 250,000 distinct CDR3 sequences; less than 9% of them occurred a single time. The top ten clonotypes cover roughly 0.9% of the sample.

The clonotype was recovered from a man aged 25 to 40 who received the YFV17D yellow fever vaccine. The starting material was CD4+ T cells sorted from PBMCs, obtained 15 days after the yellow fever booster vaccination. Recombination joined TRBV10-2 with TRBJ2-7; the D segment cannot be called with confidence. Read as DNA, the sequence is TGCGCCAGCAGTTCTGGAATGATGACCTACGAGCAGTACTTC. The encoded protein is CASSSGMMTYEQYF.